This T cell receptor beta chain was identified in a study of T cells after yellow fever vaccination. V lost 4 bases to trimming and J lost 2 bases; unmatched junction nucleotides: 3. This CDR3 comprises 13 residues. Germline V lookup: CDR1 SQVTM, CDR2 ANQGSEA. This clonotype was seen a few times. TCRdb ran MiXCR on the 5' RACE reads and lists one entry per CDR3 protein. The profile shows roughly 170,000 distinct CDR3 sequences, roughly 6.4% of them singletons. The receptor was isolated from a young man who received the YFV17D yellow fever vaccine. The sample here was CD4+ T cells sorted from PBMCs, taken on the day of the first yellow fever vaccination. The V and J genes are TRBV29-1 and TRBJ2-3; 7 bases match TRBD1. DNA for the CDR3: TGCAGCGTTGGGGGGACAGTCACAGATACGCAGTATTTT. This gives the protein CSVGGTVTDTQYF.